These T cell receptor delta chains were read from a single sample in a study of Vδ1+ human thymocytes. TCRdb redid clone calling on the multiplex PCR reads using CATT. The sample has about 58,000 delta-chain clones, about 16% seen once. The sequenced sample consisted of Vdelta1+ gamma-delta thymocytes from the thymus. These receptors all come from a girl less than two years old who had congenital heart surgery. Each CDR3 is given with its conserved first and last residue. The D gene is left open where the match is weak. Only some rows state a clone size, as once, few, many or a class for expanded clones.

clone size	V gene	J gene	D gene	CDR3 protein	CDR3 DNA
few	TRDV1	TRDJ1	TRDD3	CALGSLLAGGYRVYTDKLIF	TGTGCTCTTGGGAGTCTACTAGCTGGGGGATACAGGGTCTACACCGATAAACTCATCTTT
.	TRDV1	TRDJ1	TRDD3	CALGELGGLGDTRRYTDKLIF	TGTGCTCTTGGGGAACTGGGGGGGTTGGGGGATACGCGCCGGTACACCGATAAACTCATCTTT
.	TRDV1	TRDJ1	TRDD3	CALGYKGDIWGILYTDKLIF	TGTGCTCTTGGGTACAAGGGCGATATCTGGGGGATACTGTACACCGATAAACTCATCTTT
.	TRDV1	TRDJ1	TRDD3	CALGECFLIPPWGGGYASRTDKLIF	TGTGCTCTTGGGGAATGTTTTCTAATTCCTCCCTGGGGTGGGGGATACGCTTCTAGAACCGATAAACTCATCTTT
.	TRDV1	TRDJ1	.	CALGELPLSTDKLIF	TGTGCTCTTGGGGAACTGCCCCTGTCCACCGATAAACTCATCTTT
.	TRDV1	TRDJ1	TRDD3	CALGERLPTPLGDTRTDKLIF	TGTGCTCTTGGGGAAAGGCTTCCTACTCCACTGGGGGATACCCGCACCGATAAACTCATCTTT
few	TRDV1	TRDJ1	.	CALGELVPGAGKLIF	TGTGCTCTTGGGGAACTGGTCCCGGGGGCTGGTAAACTCATCTTT
few	TRDV1	TRDJ1	TRDD3	CALGEPPGDTGGYVKLIF	TGTGCTCTTGGGGAGCCCCCAGGGGATACTGGGGGATACGTTAAACTCATCTTT
few	TRDV1	TRDJ1	TRDD3	CALGIPFFITGGWSKLIF	TGTGCTCTTGGTATCCCTTTTTTTATTACTGGGGGATGGTCGAAACTCATCTTT
.	TRAV29/DV5	TRDJ1	TRDD2	CAASGNGGLSFLASRQEVYFDKLIF	TGTGCAGCAAGCGGAAATGGCGGACTATCCTTCCTAGCTTCCCGCCAAGAGGTTTACTTCGATAAACTCATCTTT
.	TRDV1	TRDJ1	.	CALGATHYGPAGPYTDKLIF	TGTGCTCTTGGGGCCACCCACTATGGCCCCGCGGGGCCGTACACCGATAAACTCATCTTT
.	TRDV1	TRDJ1	TRDD3	CALGGTWPGGYDRLIF	TGTGCTCTTGGAGGGACCTGGCCGGGGGGATACGATAGACTCATCTTT
.	TRDV1	TRDJ1	.	CALGDVTLRITDKLIF	TGTGCTCTTGGGGACGTGACTCTCAGAATCACCGATAAACTCATCTTT
few	TRDV1	TRDJ1	TRDD3	CALGCFLPLGDTADKLIF	TGTGCTCTTGGATGCTTCCTCCCCCTGGGGGATACGGCCGATAAACTCATCTTT
.	TRDV2	TRDJ3	.	CACDTRGGTVWDTRQMFF	TGTGCCTGTGACACGAGGGGGGGCACTGTTTGGGACACCCGACAGATGTTTTTC
few	TRDV1	TRDJ1	TRDD3	CALGERFLDWGIRSRDTDKLIF	TGTGCTCTTGGGGAAAGATTCCTGGACTGGGGGATACGTTCGCGGGACACCGATAAACTCATCTTT
.	TRDV1	TRDJ1	.	CALGLRATVGDKLIF	TGTGCTCTTGGGTTAAGAGCGACGGTAGGAGATAAACTCATCTTT
few	TRDV1	TRDJ1	TRDD3	CALGRKPATGDIYTDKLIF	TGTGCTCTTGGGAGAAAGCCCGCTACTGGGGACATTTACACCGATAAACTCATCTTT
.	TRDV1	TRDJ1	.	CALGLGIRSDKLIF	TGTGCTCTTGGATTGGGGATCCGGTCCGATAAACTCATCTTT
.	TRDV1	TRDJ1	TRDD3	CALGERPTPGGIRVDDKLIF	TGTGCTCTTGGGGAACGACCCACACCGGGAGGGATACGCGTGGACGATAAACTCATCTTT
medium-sized	TRDV2	TRDJ1	TRDD3	CACDPLGDATPKLIF	TGTGCCTGTGATCCACTGGGGGACGCTACACCGAAACTCATCTTT
.	TRDV2	TRDJ1	TRDD3	CACSFYWGKIRGPDDKLIF	TGTGCCTGTTCCTTCTACTGGGGGAAAATTCGCGGGCCCGACGATAAACTCATCTTT
few	TRDV1	TRDJ1	TRDD3	CALGGPRDLGDTRVYTDKLIF	TGTGCTCTTGGGGGCCCGAGGGACCTGGGGGATACGCGCGTTTACACCGATAAACTCATCTTT
.	TRDV1	TRDJ1	.	CALGELGPYTDKLIF	TGTGCTCTTGGGGAACTCGGACCGTACACCGATAAACTCATCTTT
.	TRDV1	TRDJ1	TRDD2	CALGERFLPRLKLIF	TGTGCTCTTGGGGAGCGGTTCCTTCCTAGGCTTAAACTCATCTTT
.	TRDV1	TRDJ1	.	CALGELVHHLFWEEGTDKLIF	TGTGCTCTTGGGGAACTAGTGCACCACCTGTTCTGGGAAGAGGGAACCGATAAACTCATCTTT
few	TRDV1	TRDJ1	TRDD3	CALGEGLGDTFTDKLIF	TGTGCTCTTGGGGAAGGACTGGGGGATACTTTCACCGATAAACTCATCTTT
.	TRAV29/DV5	TRDJ1	TRDD3	CAASALPTLGDNKLIF	TGTGCAGCAAGCGCGCTTCCTACGCTGGGGGATAATAAACTCATCTTT
few	TRDV1	TRDJ1	.	CALGELATQGPYTDKLIF	TGTGCTCTTGGGGAACTAGCCACGCAGGGGCCGTACACCGATAAACTCATCTTT
.	TRDV1	TRDJ1	.	CALGERHAINTDKLTF	TGTGCTCTTGGGGAGCGTCACGCAATAAACACCGATAAACTCACCTTT
.	TRAV29/DV5	TRDJ1	.	CAARGKGSFRNKLIF	TGTGCAGCAAGGGGCAAAGGCTCCTTCCGGAATAAACTCATCTTT
few	TRDV1	TRDJ1	TRDD2	CALGDASYARPYTDKLIF	TGTGCTCTTGGGGACGCTTCCTACGCTCGCCCGTACACCGATAAACTCATCTTT
.	TRDV1	TRDJ1	TRDD3	CALGELSLLLNWGSKTTDKLIF	TGTGCTCTTGGGGAACTGAGCCTACTTCTCAACTGGGGTTCTAAGACGACCGATAAACTCATCTTT
few	TRDV2	TRDJ1	.	CACDGGYYKLIF	TGTGCCTGTGATGGAGGGTACTATAAACTCATCTTT
.	TRDV1	TRDJ1	.	CALGGQFLSPVDGLIF	TGTGCTCTTGGGGGGCAATTCCTAAGTCCCGTAGATGGACTCATCTTT
.	TRDV1	TRDJ1	TRDD3	CALGERGGPWGIRTDKLIF	TGTGCTCTTGGGGAACGTGGCGGACCCTGGGGGATTCGAACCGATAAACTCATCTTT
few	TRDV1	TRDJ1	TRDD3	CALGEPPGGPTVGDSADKLIF	TGTGCTCTTGGGGAACCTCCCGGGGGGCCTACGGTGGGGGATTCAGCCGATAAACTCATCTTT
.	TRDV1	TRDJ1	TRDD3	CALGESFGGPNSLLGAPTDKLIF	TGTGCTCTTGGGGAAAGTTTTGGTGGGCCTAATTCTCTACTGGGGGCCCCCACCGATAAACTCATCTTT
.	TRDV1	TRDJ1	TRDD3	CALGETPPRTGEKRVYTDKLIF	TGTGCTCTTGGGGAAACGCCTCCCCGTACTGGGGAAAAGAGGGTCTACACCGATAAACTCATCTTT
.	TRDV1	TRDJ1	TRDD3	CALGELERGYAGTDKLIF	TGTGCTCTTGGGGAACTAGAAAGGGGATACGCGGGCACCGATAAACTCATCTTT
.	TRDV1	TRDJ1	.	CALGERNQPGEITDKLIF	TGTGCTCTTGGGGAACGGAATCAGCCTGGGGAAATCACCGATAAACTCATCTTT